A selection of T cell receptor beta chains follows, all from one sample in a study of OX40 agonist ivuxolimab in advanced cancers. The method was immunoSEQ multiplex PCR; TCRdb's version includes in-frame clones alone and lacks a portion of them. The repertoire has 25,000 to 35,000 clones, about four fifths of them found once; the top ten carry roughly 15%. Sequencing used CD4+ or CD8+ T cells sorted from blood, obtained in a trial of the OX40 agonist ivuxolimab. The receptors originated from an adult with an advanced solid tumor such as melanoma, head and neck, liver or kidney cancer. CDR3s include the opening cysteine and the closing phenylalanine or tryptophan. Fields, in order: CDR3 length, clone size, V gene, D gene, J gene, CDR3 DNA, CDR3 protein. A D gene is named only where the DNA matches it firmly. Not every row has a clone size; where given, it reads once, few, many or a size class.

CDR3 length: 16
clone size: -
V gene: TRBV6-5
D gene: TRBD1
J gene: TRBJ2-3
CDR3 DNA: TGTGCCAGCAGTTACCCTGACAGGGGGCGAGGAAATACGCAGTATTTT
CDR3 protein: CASSYPDRGRGNTQYF

CDR3 length: 16
clone size: -
V gene: TRBV30
D gene: -
J gene: TRBJ1-6
CDR3 DNA: TGTGCCTGGAGAATACCTCGGAGCTCCTATAATTCACCCCTCCACTTT
CDR3 protein: CAWRIPRSSYNSPLHF

CDR3 length: 15
clone size: -
V gene: TRBV28
D gene: -
J gene: TRBJ2-6
CDR3 DNA: TGTGCCAGCAGTTTAGAGGGAACTGGGGCCAACGTCCTGACTTTC
CDR3 protein: CASSLEGTGANVLTF

CDR3 length: 12
clone size: -
V gene: TRBV29-1
D gene: -
J gene: TRBJ2-7
CDR3 DNA: TGCAGCGCCGGACACGAACCATACGAGCAGTACTTC
CDR3 protein: CSAGHEPYEQYF

CDR3 length: 14
clone size: -
V gene: TRBV19
D gene: TRBD2
J gene: TRBJ2-1
CDR3 DNA: TGTGCCAGTAGTAGCCGAACTGGGTGGGAGGGGCAGTTCTTC
CDR3 protein: CASSSRTGWEGQFF

CDR3 length: 14
clone size: -
V gene: TRBV7-9
D gene: -
J gene: TRBJ2-4
CDR3 DNA: TGTGCCAGCAGCTTAGACAGGTCCAAAAACATTCAGTACTTC
CDR3 protein: CASSLDRSKNIQYF

CDR3 length: 13
clone size: -
V gene: TRBV11-2
D gene: -
J gene: TRBJ2-3
CDR3 DNA: TGTGCCAGCAGCTTAGGGACAACAGATACGCAGTATTTT
CDR3 protein: CASSLGTTDTQYF

CDR3 length: 12
clone size: -
V gene: TRBV27
D gene: -
J gene: TRBJ1-1
CDR3 DNA: TGTGCCAGCAGTTTTGGCGACACTGAAGCTTTCTTT
CDR3 protein: CASSFGDTEAFF

CDR3 length: 11
clone size: -
V gene: TRBV29-1
D gene: -
J gene: TRBJ1-2
CDR3 DNA: TGCAGCGCGGAGACACCTTATGGCTACACCTTC
CDR3 protein: CSAETPYGYTF

CDR3 length: 14
clone size: once
V gene: TRBV7-9
D gene: -
J gene: TRBJ1-6
CDR3 DNA: TGTGCCAGCAGCTTAGGGGGAAGGAATTCACCCCTCCACTTT
CDR3 protein: CASSLGGRNSPLHF

CDR3 length: 16
clone size: -
V gene: TRBV27
D gene: -
J gene: TRBJ1-2
CDR3 DNA: TGTGCCAGCAGTTTCGGGCAGGGACTAGCTAACTATGGCTACACCTTC
CDR3 protein: CASSFGQGLANYGYTF

CDR3 length: 14
clone size: medium-sized
V gene: TRBV30
D gene: -
J gene: TRBJ1-2
CDR3 DNA: TGTGCCTGGAGTGTTTTTGCCGCCAACTATGGCTACACCTTC
CDR3 protein: CAWSVFAANYGYTF

CDR3 length: 16
clone size: -
V gene: TRBV5-6
D gene: TRBD1
J gene: TRBJ2-5
CDR3 DNA: TGTGCCAGCAGCTTGGGAGGGACAGGGTCAGCGAAGACCCAGTACTTC
CDR3 protein: CASSLGGTGSAKTQYF

CDR3 length: 14
clone size: -
V gene: TRBV5-4
D gene: -
J gene: TRBJ1-6
CDR3 DNA: TGTGCCAGCAGCTGGGGGGACGGAAATTCACCCCTCCACTTT
CDR3 protein: CASSWGDGNSPLHF

CDR3 length: 18
clone size: -
V gene: TRBV12-5
D gene: TRBD1
J gene: TRBJ1-2
CDR3 DNA: TGTGCTAGTGGTTTGTTACCCCCGGGACAGGGAAATCTCTATGGCTACACCTTC
CDR3 protein: CASGLLPPGQGNLYGYTF

CDR3 length: 16
clone size: -
V gene: TRBV7-2
D gene: TRBD2
J gene: TRBJ2-5
CDR3 DNA: TGTGCCAGCAGCTTAGGACGACTAGCGGGGGGAGAGACCCAGTACTTC
CDR3 protein: CASSLGRLAGGETQYF

CDR3 length: 15
clone size: -
V gene: TRBV6-6
D gene: TRBD1
J gene: TRBJ2-7
CDR3 DNA: TGTGCCAGCAGCCTCGGGACAGGGCGCACCTACGAGCAGTACTTC
CDR3 protein: CASSLGTGRTYEQYF

CDR3 length: 15
clone size: -
V gene: TRBV11-2
D gene: -
J gene: TRBJ2-7
CDR3 DNA: TGTGCCAGCAGCTTAGGAGTGGGGGACACCTACGAGCAGTACTTC
CDR3 protein: CASSLGVGDTYEQYF

CDR3 length: 15
clone size: -
V gene: TRBV2
D gene: -
J gene: TRBJ2-1
CDR3 DNA: TGTGCTACCAGCAGGGCGCCGGGGGCGAGGAATGAGCAGTTCTTC
CDR3 protein: CATSRAPGARNEQFF

CDR3 length: 13
clone size: -
V gene: TRBV5-5
D gene: -
J gene: TRBJ2-7
CDR3 DNA: TGTGCCAGCAGCTTCGGGAGCTCCTACGAGCAGTACTTC
CDR3 protein: CASSFGSSYEQYF

CDR3 length: 15
clone size: -
V gene: TRBV5-6
D gene: -
J gene: TRBJ2-1
CDR3 DNA: TGTGCCAGCAGCCCCCGGGCTAGGACGGGTTTAGGAGAGTTCTTC
CDR3 protein: CASSPRARTGLGEFF

CDR3 length: 13
clone size: -
V gene: TRBV30
D gene: -
J gene: TRBJ1-1
CDR3 DNA: TGTGCCTGGACCCTGGACCCTTTGACTGAAGCTTTCTTT
CDR3 protein: CAWTLDPLTEAFF

CDR3 length: 15
clone size: -
V gene: TRBV19
D gene: -
J gene: TRBJ1-3
CDR3 DNA: TGTGCCAGTAGTATTAAAGGGGCGGCTGGAAACACCATATATTTT
CDR3 protein: CASSIKGAAGNTIYF

CDR3 length: 14
clone size: -
V gene: TRBV9
D gene: -
J gene: TRBJ1-1
CDR3 DNA: TGTGCCAGCAGCCCCCGGACGGAGAACACTGAAGCTTTCTTT
CDR3 protein: CASSPRTENTEAFF

CDR3 length: 15
clone size: -
V gene: TRBV5-8
D gene: -
J gene: TRBJ2-3
CDR3 DNA: TGTGCCAGCAGCGTGGGGACGGGAAAAACAGATACGCAGTATTTT
CDR3 protein: CASSVGTGKTDTQYF

CDR3 length: 13
clone size: -
V gene: TRBV19
D gene: -
J gene: TRBJ1-1
CDR3 DNA: TGTGCCAGTAGTATTAGCCTTAACACTGAAGCTTTCTTT
CDR3 protein: CASSISLNTEAFF

CDR3 length: 13
clone size: few
V gene: TRBV30
D gene: -
J gene: TRBJ1-2
CDR3 DNA: TGTGCCTGGAGATTCGCAGGGGCCTATGGCTACACCTTC
CDR3 protein: CAWRFAGAYGYTF

CDR3 length: 14
clone size: -
V gene: TRBV19
D gene: -
J gene: TRBJ2-7
CDR3 DNA: TGTGCCAGTAGCCTTCGACGGACACTGAGCGAGCAGTACTTC
CDR3 protein: CASSLRRTLSEQYF

CDR3 length: 14
clone size: -
V gene: TRBV18
D gene: TRBD1
J gene: TRBJ2-7
CDR3 DNA: TGTGCCAGCTCACCGGGGACAGTTACCTACGAGCAGTACTTC
CDR3 protein: CASSPGTVTYEQYF

CDR3 length: 15
clone size: few
V gene: TRBV7-8
D gene: -
J gene: TRBJ1-6
CDR3 DNA: TGTGCCAGCAGCGCCCGGGACATACTGAATTCACCCCTCCACTTT
CDR3 protein: CASSARDILNSPLHF

CDR3 length: 14
clone size: once
V gene: TRBV19
D gene: TRBD1
J gene: TRBJ2-5
CDR3 DNA: TGTGCCAGTAGGATGACAGGGGGCAGGGAGACCCAGTACTTC
CDR3 protein: CASRMTGGRETQYF

CDR3 length: 11
clone size: once
V gene: TRBV28
D gene: -
J gene: TRBJ1-1
CDR3 DNA: TGTGCCAGCAGTTCGACAGGTGAAGCTTTCTTT
CDR3 protein: CASSSTGEAFF

CDR3 length: 16
clone size: -
V gene: TRBV7-8
D gene: TRBD1
J gene: TRBJ2-7
CDR3 DNA: TGTGCCAGCAGCGCGGGACAGGTTGGTTTCGTCCACGAGCAGTACTTC
CDR3 protein: CASSAGQVGFVHEQYF

CDR3 length: 15
clone size: few
V gene: TRBV5-1
D gene: -
J gene: TRBJ1-2
CDR3 DNA: TGCGCCAGCAGGGATGCACCCCTCTCAAACTATGGCTACACCTTC
CDR3 protein: CASRDAPLSNYGYTF

CDR3 length: 13
clone size: -
V gene: TRBV7-9
D gene: -
J gene: TRBJ1-6
CDR3 DNA: TGTGCCAGCAGCTTGGGGTCGGATTCACCCCTCCACTTT
CDR3 protein: CASSLGSDSPLHF

CDR3 length: 14
clone size: -
V gene: TRBV7-9
D gene: -
J gene: TRBJ1-1
CDR3 DNA: TGTGCCAGCAGCTTGAAGATGATGAACACTGAAGCTTTCTTT
CDR3 protein: CASSLKMMNTEAFF

CDR3 length: 11
clone size: -
V gene: TRBV25-1
D gene: -
J gene: TRBJ1-1
CDR3 DNA: TGTGCCAGCAGTGAGGGGAATGAAGCTTTCTTT
CDR3 protein: CASSEGNEAFF

CDR3 length: 17
clone size: -
V gene: TRBV5-1
D gene: -
J gene: TRBJ1-4
CDR3 DNA: TGCGCCAGCAGCTTGGCTGGGACACCTATCGGGAGGGAAAAACTGTTTTTT
CDR3 protein: CASSLAGTPIGREKLFF

CDR3 length: 15
clone size: -
V gene: TRBV4-1
D gene: TRBD1
J gene: TRBJ2-7
CDR3 DNA: TGCGCCAGCACCCCATTAGACAGGGATCATGGCGAGCAGTACTTC
CDR3 protein: CASTPLDRDHGEQYF

CDR3 length: 14
clone size: -
V gene: TRBV5-4
D gene: -
J gene: TRBJ1-2
CDR3 DNA: TGTGCCAGCAGCTTGGGGGACGGGTACGGTGGCTACACCTTC
CDR3 protein: CASSLGDGYGGYTF

CDR3 length: 16
clone size: -
V gene: TRBV6-1
D gene: TRBD1
J gene: TRBJ2-5
CDR3 DNA: TGTGCCAGCAGTGATTTTACAGGGGAAGGTCAAGAGACCCAGTACTTC
CDR3 protein: CASSDFTGEGQETQYF

CDR3 length: 18
clone size: -
V gene: TRBV5-4
D gene: -
J gene: TRBJ2-7
CDR3 DNA: TGTGCCAGCAGCCCGAATTCCCAGCGGAAGTCTAAAGGCTACGAGCAGTACTTC
CDR3 protein: CASSPNSQRKSKGYEQYF

CDR3 length: 13
clone size: -
V gene: TRBV6-1
D gene: TRBD1
J gene: TRBJ1-2
CDR3 DNA: TGTGCCAGTAGACAGGGTGTAGCCTATGGCTACACCTTC
CDR3 protein: CASRQGVAYGYTF

CDR3 length: 13
clone size: few
V gene: TRBV29-1
D gene: -
J gene: TRBJ1-4
CDR3 DNA: TGCAGCGTTAGGACAGTAACTAATGAAAAACTGTTTTTT
CDR3 protein: CSVRTVTNEKLFF

CDR3 length: 11
clone size: -
V gene: TRBV6-5
D gene: -
J gene: TRBJ1-1
CDR3 DNA: TGTGCCAGCAGTACCTACACTGAAGCTTTCTTT
CDR3 protein: CASSTYTEAFF

CDR3 length: 14
clone size: -
V gene: TRBV18
D gene: -
J gene: TRBJ1-5
CDR3 DNA: TGTGCCAGCTCACCAGGGCAGGGAAATCAGCCCCAGCATTTT
CDR3 protein: CASSPGQGNQPQHF

CDR3 length: 16
clone size: medium-sized
V gene: TRBV13
D gene: TRBD2
J gene: TRBJ2-7
CDR3 DNA: TGTGCCAGCAGCCCGCCGGGACTAGCGGGGGGAGGCGAGCAGTACTTC
CDR3 protein: CASSPPGLAGGGEQYF

CDR3 length: 16
clone size: -
V gene: TRBV5-6
D gene: -
J gene: TRBJ2-7
CDR3 DNA: TGTGCCAGCAGCTTAGGTGTTGGAGAGATAGCCTACGAGCAGTACTTC
CDR3 protein: CASSLGVGEIAYEQYF